A single sample is the source of the 17 T cell receptor beta chains below, sequenced in a study of cytomegalovirus exposure and HLA in healthy donors. The primer mix had 60 Vbeta and 13 Jbeta primers. The protocol was immunoSEQ multiplex PCR, while the TCRdb copy is restricted to in-frame clones and leaves out a portion. The sample data list under 65,000 clones. Sequencing used PBMCs. These receptors were collected from a woman between 35 and 50 years old in good health and CMV-seronegative.

V usage is TRBV19 and J usage is TRBJ2-2; D possibly corresponds to TRBD1 (6 bases). The V and J ends lost 7 bases and 3 bases respectively, with 12 bases between them. Looked up from germline, CDR1 is LNHDA and CDR2 is SQIVND (reference sequence). This CDR3 contains 14 residues. The CDR3 DNA reads as TGTGCCAGTAACTACAGGGTGGACACCGGGGAGCTGTTTTTT. As protein: CASNYRVDTGELFF.

The chain is built from TRBV30 and TRBJ1-3; D not certain. Germline CDR1 and CDR2: GTSNPN and SVGIG (reference sequence). This CDR3 has 14 amino acids. CDR3 in amino acids: CALEEASSGNTIYF. The CDR3 DNA sequence: TGTGCGCTGGAAGAGGCGAGCTCTGGAAACACCATATATTTT.

The chain joins TRBV5-5 to TRBJ1-2; D unresolved. The V gene lost 4 bases and the J gene lost 2 bases, with 6 bases spanning the gap. This CDR3 has 12 amino acids. The germline gives CDR1 SGHKS, CDR2 YYEKEE (reference sequence). CDR3 in amino acids: CASSGHNYGYTF. In nucleotides, the CDR3 is TGTGCCAGCAGCGGGCACAACTATGGCTACACCTTC.

The chain employs TRBV19 and TRBJ1-2; D possibly corresponds to TRBD1 (5 bases). This CDR3 has 16 amino acids. The germline V gene encodes CDR1 LNHDA and CDR2 SQIVND (reference sequence). The ends were cut back, 5 bases at V and 5 bases at J, with 21 bases in the middle. In nucleotides, the CDR3 is TGTGCCAGTAGTCCCCAGGACCGTCAGGAGGGGTATGGCTACACCTTC. It encodes CASSPQDRQEGYGYTF. Drawing the rest from reference TRBV19 and TRBJ1-2, the complete variable domain is DGGITQSPKYLFRKEGQNVTLSCEQNLNHDAMYWYRQDPGQGLRLIYYSQIVNDFQKGDIAEGYSVSREKKESFPLTVTSAQKNPTAFYLCASSPQDRQEGYGYTFGSGTRLTVV.

This rearrangement joins TRBV27 to TRBJ2-5; tentatively, D is TRBD2 (6 bases). The CDR3 is 14 residues long. The germline V gene has CDR1 MNHEY and CDR2 SMNVEV (reference sequence). The ends were cut back, 6 bases at V and 5 bases at J, with 16 bases in the middle. The CDR3 DNA reads TGTGCCAGCAGCCTCCGGGACTCTGCGGAGACCCAGTACTTC. Its translation is CASSLRDSAETQYF.

The genes are TRBV27 and TRBJ1-6, with 9 bases identical to TRBD1. V dropped 3 bases and J dropped 1; count of bases not matched to a gene: 13. CDR1 and CDR2 (germline): MNHEY, SMNVEV (reference sequence). This CDR3 has 20 amino acids. DNA for the CDR3: TGTGCCAGCAGTTTCATACCGGGACAGGGTCAAGGGTCCTATAATTCACCCCTCCACTTT. Its protein is CASSFIPGQGQGSYNSPLHF.

CDR3 in DNA: TGTGCCAGCAGCCAAGAAGTACCACAGGGCAATGGAAACACCATATATTTT. It specifies CASSQEVPQGNGNTIYF. The chain uses TRBV4-2 and TRBJ1-3; D may be TRBD1 (6 bases). Per the germline V gene, CDR1 is LGHNA and CDR2 is YNFKEQ. This CDR3 comprises 17 residues. With 0 bases removed from V and 3 bases from J, the gap between germline ends came to 15 bases.

Remarks on this clone: One junction end disagrees with the germline gene, perhaps due to a read error. V gene TRBV6-1 combines with J gene TRBJ2-7; D is perhaps TRBD2 (6 bases). The V gene's germline CDR1 is MNHNS and CDR2 SASEGT. This CDR3 region has 14 residues. CDR3: CASNDEGLASERYF. The CDR3, as DNA: TGTGCCAGCAATGATGAGGGTTTGGCTAGCGAGCGGTACTTC.

The J gene is TRBJ1-1, the V gene TRBV6-5; no clear D. The V end was cut by 1 base, the J end by 8 bases, with 11 bases between. Germline CDR1 is MNHEY and CDR2 is SVGAGI. CDR3 size: 13 residues. CDR3 bases: TGTGCCAGCAGTTACTTTGGACGGGAAGAAGCTTTCTTT. Translation gives CASSYFGREEAFF.

The chain carries TRBV30 and TRBJ2-6, with TRBD2 identical over 7 bases. V trimming: 1 base; J trimming: 1 base; junction bases outside the gene matches: 7. The CDR3 totals 17 residues. The germline CDR1 and CDR2 sequences are GTSNPN and SVGIG (reference sequence). For the CDR3, the DNA is TGTGCCTGGAGTGGTCGGGGAGGGTCTTCTGGGGCCAACGTCCTGACTTTC. Its protein product is CAWSGRGGSSGANVLTF.

The chain carries TRBV7-6 and TRBJ2-2; D is perhaps TRBD2 (5 bases). The germline V gene has CDR1 SGHVS and CDR2 FNYEAQ. V lost 4 bases, J lost 6 bases, and 12 bases lay in between. This CDR3 has 14 residues. The CDR3 DNA sequence: TGTGCCAGCAGCTCGACGATCGGGGCCGGGGAGCTGTTTTTT. Protein: CASSSTIGAGELFF.

The rearrangement joins TRBV9 to TRBJ2-7, with 9 bases fitting TRBD1. The CDR3 totals 15 residues. Germline lookup yields CDR1 SGDLS and CDR2 YYNGEE. Germline trimming cut 0 bases from V and 3 bases from J; bases unmatched to any gene: 4. This CDR3 is CASSVGATGGYEQYF. The CDR3 DNA is TGTGCCAGCAGCGTAGGGGCGACAGGGGGCTACGAGCAGTACTTC.

The chain combines TRBV9 with TRBJ2-7; TRBD1 matches 7 bases. V was pared by 0 bases and J by 5 bases, with 8 bases of the junction left unmatched. The CDR3 has 15 amino acids. Germline assignment: CDR1 SGDLS and CDR2 YYNGEE. The CDR3 protein is CASSVGGKGAHEQYF. The CDR3 bases are TGTGCCAGCAGCGTAGGTGGAAAGGGGGCCCACGAGCAGTACTTC. The full variable domain, its missing parts supplied by reference TRBV9 and TRBJ2-7, is DSGVTQTPKHLITATGQRVTLRCSPRSGDLSVYWYQQSLDQGLQFLIQYYNGEERAKGNILERFSAQQFPDLHSELNLSSLELGDSALYFCASSVGGKGAHEQYFGPGTRLTVT.

The J gene is TRBJ1-5, the V gene TRBV27; 7 nucleotides agree with TRBD1. CDR1 MNHEY and CDR2 SMNVEV come from the germline V gene (reference sequence). V shed 6 bases and J 2 bases; nucleotides not matched to a gene: 7. The CDR3 is made up of 15 amino acids. CDR3 sequence (DNA): TGTGCCAGCAGGATAGACAGGGCTGGCAATCAGCCCCAGCATTTT. Translated, it gives CASRIDRAGNQPQHF.

This rearrangement joins TRBV11-2 to TRBJ2-7; D unclear. The CDR3 runs to 11 residues. Germline V lookup: CDR1 SGHAT, CDR2 FQNNGV. With 10 bases removed from V and 3 bases from J, the gap between germline ends came to 10 bases. The CDR3 here is CATASSYEQYF. In DNA form, the CDR3 reads TGTGCCACAGCGTCCAGCTACGAGCAGTACTTC.

The chain uses TRBV18 and TRBJ2-3; TRBD1 agrees at 10 bases. The germline V gene has CDR1 KGHSH and CDR2 LQKENI. The ends lost 5 bases at V and 2 bases at J; junction bases unmatched: 19. CDR3 length: 20 residues. In DNA form, the CDR3 reads TGTGCCAGCTCAGTCCGACAGGGGGCCATCTTAAGCCCACTCACAGATACGCAGTATTTT. Translating gives CASSVRQGAILSPLTDTQYF.

V usage is TRBV7-9 and J usage is TRBJ1-2; the match to TRBD1 covers 8 bases. V was clipped by 5 bases and J by 3 bases; unmatched bases: 5. The length of the CDR3 is 14 residues. Germline V gene data show CDR1 as SEHNR and CDR2 as FQNEAQ (reference sequence). CDR3 residues: CASSQGAGDYGYTF. As DNA, the CDR3 is TGTGCCAGCAGCCAGGGGGCAGGGGACTATGGCTACACCTTC.